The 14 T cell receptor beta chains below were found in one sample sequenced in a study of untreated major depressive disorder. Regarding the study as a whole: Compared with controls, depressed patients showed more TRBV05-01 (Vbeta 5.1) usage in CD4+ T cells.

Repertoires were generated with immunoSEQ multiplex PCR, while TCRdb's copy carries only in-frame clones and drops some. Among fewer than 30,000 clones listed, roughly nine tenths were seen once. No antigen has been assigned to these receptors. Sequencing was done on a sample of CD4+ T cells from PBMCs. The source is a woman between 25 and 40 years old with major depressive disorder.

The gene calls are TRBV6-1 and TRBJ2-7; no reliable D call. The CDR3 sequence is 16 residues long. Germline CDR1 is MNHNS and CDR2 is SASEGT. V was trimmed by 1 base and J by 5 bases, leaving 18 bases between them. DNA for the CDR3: TGTGCCAGCAGTGAAGACCATGGACGGGTTACCGACGAGCAGTACTTC. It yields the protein CASSEDHGRVTDEQYF.

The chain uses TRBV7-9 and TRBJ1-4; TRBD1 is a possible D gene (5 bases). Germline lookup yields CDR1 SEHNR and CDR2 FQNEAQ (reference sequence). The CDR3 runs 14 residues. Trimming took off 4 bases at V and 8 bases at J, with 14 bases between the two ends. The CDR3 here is CASSYIGGREKLFF. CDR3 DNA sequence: TGTGCCAGCAGCTATATTGGGGGAAGGGAAAAACTGTTTTTT. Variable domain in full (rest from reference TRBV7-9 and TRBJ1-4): DTGVSQNPRHKITKRGQNVTFRCDPISEHNRLYWYRQTLGQGPEFLTYFQNEAQLEKSRLLSDRFSAERPKGSFSTLEIQRTEQGDSAMYLCASSYIGGREKLFFGSGTQLSVL.

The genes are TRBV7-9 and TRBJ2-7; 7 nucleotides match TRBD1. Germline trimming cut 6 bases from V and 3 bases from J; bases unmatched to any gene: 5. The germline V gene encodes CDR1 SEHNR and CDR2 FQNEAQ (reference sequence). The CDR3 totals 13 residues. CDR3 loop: CASSPQGNYEQYF. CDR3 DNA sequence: TGTGCCAGCAGTCCACAGGGGAACTACGAGCAGTACTTC.

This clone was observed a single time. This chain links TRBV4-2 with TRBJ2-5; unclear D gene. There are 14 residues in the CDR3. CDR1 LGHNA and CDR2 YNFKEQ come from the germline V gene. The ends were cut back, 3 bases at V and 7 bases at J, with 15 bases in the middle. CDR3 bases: TGTGCCAGCAGCCATAGCCAGGCCTTGGGGACCCAGTACTTC. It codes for CASSHSQALGTQYF.

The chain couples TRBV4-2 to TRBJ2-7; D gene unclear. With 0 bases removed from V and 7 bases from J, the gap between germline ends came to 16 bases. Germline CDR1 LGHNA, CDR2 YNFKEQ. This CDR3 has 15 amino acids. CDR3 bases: TGTGCCAGCAGCCAAGATAGGTTAGTCCAGATTGAGCAGTACTTC. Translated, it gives CASSQDRLVQIEQYF.

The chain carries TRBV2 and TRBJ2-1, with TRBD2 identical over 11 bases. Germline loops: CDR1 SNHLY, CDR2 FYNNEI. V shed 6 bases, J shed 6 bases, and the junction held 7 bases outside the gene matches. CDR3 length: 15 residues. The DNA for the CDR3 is TGTGCCAGCAGCCTTAGCGGGAGGGCCTCCAATGAGCAGTTCTTC. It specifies CASSLSGRASNEQFF.

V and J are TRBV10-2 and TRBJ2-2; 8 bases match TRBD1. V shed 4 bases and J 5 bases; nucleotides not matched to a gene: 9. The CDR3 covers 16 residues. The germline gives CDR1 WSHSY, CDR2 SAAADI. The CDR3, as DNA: TGCGCCAGCAGTGGCCCTACAGGGGGGAGTACCGGGGAGCTGTTTTTT. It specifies CASSGPTGGSTGELFF.

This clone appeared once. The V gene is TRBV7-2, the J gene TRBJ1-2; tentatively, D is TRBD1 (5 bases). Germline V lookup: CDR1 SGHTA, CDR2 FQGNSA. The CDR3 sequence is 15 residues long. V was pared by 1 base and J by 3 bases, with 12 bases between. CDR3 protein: CASSLEEGSYYGYTF. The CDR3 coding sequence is TGTGCCAGCAGCTTAGAAGAGGGGTCTTACTATGGCTACACCTTC. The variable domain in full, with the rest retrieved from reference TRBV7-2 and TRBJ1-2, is GAGVSQSPSNKVTEKGKDVELRCDPISGHTALYWYRQSLGQGLEFLIYFQGNSAPDKSGLPSDRFSAERTGGSVSTLTIQRTQQEDSAVYLCASSLEEGSYYGYTFGSGTRLTVV.

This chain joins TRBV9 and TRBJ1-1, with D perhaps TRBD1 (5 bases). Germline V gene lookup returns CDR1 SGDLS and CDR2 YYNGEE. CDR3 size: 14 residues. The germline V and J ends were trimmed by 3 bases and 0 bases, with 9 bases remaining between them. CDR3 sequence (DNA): TGTGCCAGCAGCGCCGACAGACTGAACACTGAAGCTTTCTTT. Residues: CASSADRLNTEAFF.

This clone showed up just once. In DNA, the CDR3 is TGTGCCAGCAGGAACGGACAGGATGAAAAACTGTTTTTT. Protein: CASRNGQDEKLFF. V gene TRBV6-5 combines with J gene TRBJ1-4; 7 bases map to TRBD1. This CDR3 has 13 amino acids. V gave up 6 bases and J gave up 6 bases; unmatched junction bases: 4. The germline gives CDR1 MNHEY, CDR2 SVGAGI.

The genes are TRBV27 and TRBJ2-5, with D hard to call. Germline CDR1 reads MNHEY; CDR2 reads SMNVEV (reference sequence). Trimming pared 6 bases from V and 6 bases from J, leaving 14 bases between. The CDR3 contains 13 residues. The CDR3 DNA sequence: TGTGCCAGCAGCCTTCGGTACCCGCAGACCCAGTACTTC. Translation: CASSLRYPQTQYF.

Here the CDR3 DNA reads TGTGCCAGCAGCTTACTTCCGGGACTCAGCCCCAGTCTTGGTGAGCAGTACTTC. It is translated as CASSLLPGLSPSLGEQYF. This chain links TRBV7-9 with TRBJ2-7, with D perhaps TRBD2 (6 bases). CDR3 length: 18 residues. Germline V gene sequence: CDR1 SEHNR, CDR2 FQNEAQ (reference sequence). Between the trimmed V and J ends, which lost 2 bases and 7 bases, there was a span of 27 bases.

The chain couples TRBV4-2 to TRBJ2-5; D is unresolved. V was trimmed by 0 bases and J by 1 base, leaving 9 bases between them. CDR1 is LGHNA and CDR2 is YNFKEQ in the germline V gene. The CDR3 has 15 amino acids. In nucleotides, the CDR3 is TGTGCCAGCAGCCAAGATCTTGGCCGCCAAGAGACCCAGTACTTC. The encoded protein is CASSQDLGRQETQYF.

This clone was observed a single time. CDR3 residues: CASSLMQYEQYF. The CDR3 DNA is TGTGCCAGCAGCTTAATGCAGTACGAGCAGTACTTC. This rearrangement joins TRBV7-2 to TRBJ2-7; no firm D call. The CDR3 length is 12 residues. V lost 2 bases to trimming and J lost 4 bases, with 6 bases between them. Germline loops: CDR1 SGHTA, CDR2 FQGNSA.